This paragraph reports one TCR beta chain. The clone's antigen remains unknown. No base qualities exist here, and no much larger clone lies one base off it. The source of the sample is a study of T cell responses to AZD1222 COVID-19 vaccine (dated by TCRdb to the early 2020s). For the study in its entirety: AZD1222 recipients with second doses at about 4 weeks or about 12 weeks were pooled, because spike-specific TCR depth and breadth did not differ between schedules. A total of around 240 trial participants underwent TCR sequencing, of whom 200 to 220 had received two doses of AZD1222 and 26 had received two doses of the MenACWY control vaccine. Trial participants were enrolled into age subgroups of 18-55, 56-69 and 70-plus years, which contained about 150, 28 and 57 TCR-sequenced participants, respectively. Broader findings and caveats from the paper: Only five or six AZD1222 recipients were SARS-CoV-2 seropositive at baseline, limiting conclusions about previously exposed vaccinees. The 56-69-year group was small, and its depth increase did not reach significance, likely because of low power. Nearly half of unique spike-specific TCRs reportedly recognized epitopes outside regions mutated in the B.1.351 and B.1.1.7 variants. Spike-specific TCR breadth and depth rose significantly after two AZD1222 doses compared with day 0 and with MenACWY recipients. Because no day 14 peak-response samples were available, repertoires were characterized only after the peak T cell response. Most participants were white British and females outnumbered males, and the authors suggested that clonal diversity may have been underestimated. Vaccine-associated CD4 TCRs spanned the whole spike protein, with dominant responses in regions 160-218 and 743-854.

Explained via the paper, the time point label denotes: baseline before first vaccination. Vaccinee samples were obtained from the UK trials COV001 and COV002, which included a single-blind randomized controlled phase 2/3 trial of AZD1222 (ChAdOx1 nCoV-19) in healthy adults. Trial participant PBMC samples were collected at day 0 and day 28 after the second dose for TCRbeta chain sequencing. The CDR3, from cysteine to phenylalanine, totals 14 residues. The retained sequence is limited to the CDR3, 42 bases, with the frame set at the first base. CDR1 is given as SGHNT and CDR2 as YYREEE, both from the germline V gene (reference sequence). The V end gives up 0 bases and the J end 4 bases, leaving 3 bases in the junction not matched to a gene. The CDR3 regions of human TCRbeta chains were analyzed by immunosequencing. The original pipeline was this. TCRs in the repertoires were compared against a reference library of SARS-CoV-2-specific TCRs that had been generated with the MIRA antigen-specificity platform. Breadth was defined as the fraction of unique TCRs that were SARS-CoV-2-associated. Depth was defined as the fraction of total T cells that were SARS-CoV-2-associated. Using the MIRA data, every spike-specific TCR was mapped to the spike region that the TCR reacted to and assigned to either a CD4 or a CD8 class. Log10-transformed breadth and depth values were compared by one-way ANOVA with Sidak's multiple comparisons tests. TCRdb's version of the immuneACCESS table is confined to in-frame rearrangements and falls short of the full clone set. An unresolved V gene accounts for under half of the shortfall where checked; the remainder is of unknown origin. V, J and clone size are taken as reported in that table, and D and trimming were inferred from the DNA itself. For this sample there are 90,000 or so clones; over 75% appear just once. The ten top clones hold around 21% of the sample.

The sequence is built from TRBV5-4 and TRBJ1-2; 7 nucleotides in the junction match TRBD1. The origin of this receptor is an adult in good health. The sequenced sample was peripheral blood, obtained on day 0 of AZD1222 vaccination. CDR3 protein: CASSLAWDSYGYTF. DNA sequence: TGTGCCAGCAGCTTGGCCTGGGACAGCTATGGCTACACCTTC.